The 13 T cell receptor beta chains presented below share a single source sample, sequenced in a study of vaccination and CD4 T cells after COVID-19. Which antigens these TCRs recognize remains unknown. The Oncomine TCR Beta short-read assay generated sequence data from the DNA of cultured CD4+ T cells. TCRdb reprocessed the PCR reads with MiXCR, giving one entry per CDR3 protein. The data hold about 10,000 distinct CDR3 sequences, with around 55% observed a single time. The treatment denotes: approximately 9-day PBMC culture with coronavirus spike peptide pools or control peptides (ViraFEST assay). Sample: CD4+ T cells from blood, cultured in vitro. The source is a human donor who had recovered from COVID-19.

V gene TRBV20-1 combines with J gene TRBJ2-5, with 7 bases that match TRBD2. This CDR3 is 12 amino acids long. Looked up from germline, CDR1 is DFQATT and CDR2 is SNEGSKA (reference sequence). V lost 3 bases to trimming and J lost 4 bases; unmatched junction nucleotides: 2. The DNA for the CDR3 is TGCAGTGCTAGCGGGAGGCTAGAGACCCAGTACTTC. It translates to CSASGRLETQYF.

The rearrangement joins TRBV6-1 to TRBJ1-2, with D perhaps matching TRBD1 (6 bases). V was cut by 1 base and J by 6 bases, with 15 bases left in between. The CDR3 spans 15 residues. The germline V gene has CDR1 MNHNS and CDR2 SASEGT. This chain's CDR3 is CASSEGPQGRDGYTF. CDR3 sequence (DNA): TGTGCCAGCAGTGAAGGCCCGCAGGGGCGGGATGGCTACACCTTC.

The chain has TRBV12-3 or TRBV12-4 and TRBJ2-3; D remains ambiguous. Trimming shortened V by 2 bases and J by 4 bases, and 4 bases separated the two germline ends. The CDR3 spans 12 residues. The CDR3 sequence: CASSLLADTQYF. The CDR3, as DNA: TGTGCCAGCAGTTTACTGGCAGATACGCAGTATTTT.

V and J are TRBV6-1 and TRBJ2-7, with D maybe TRBD2 (5 bases). The V gene's germline CDR1 is MNHNS and CDR2 SASEGT. CDR3 size: 12 residues. Trimming left V 7 bases short and J 4 bases short, with 11 bases between. The CDR3: CASTGNSYEQYF. For the CDR3, the DNA is TGTGCCAGCACCGGGAATTCATACGAGCAGTACTTC.

This clonotype was observed a few times. J is TRBJ1-5 and V is TRBV6-1; 7 nucleotides match TRBD1. The V and J ends lost 5 bases and 2 bases, in that order; junction bases with no gene match: 6. CDR1 is MNHNS and CDR2 is SASEGT in the germline V gene. The CDR3 is made up of 15 amino acids. The CDR3 DNA reads as TGTGCCAGCAGTCTGAGGGACAGCGGCAATCAGCCCCAGCATTTT. It is translated as CASSLRDSGNQPQHF.

J is TRBJ1-2 and V is TRBV28; the D is unclear. The CDR3 sequence is 12 residues long. Deletions cut 7 bases from V and 5 bases from J, with 11 bases between. The V gene's germline CDR1 is MDHEN and CDR2 SYDVKM. The chain's CDR3 is CASTTILYGYTF. The CDR3 DNA follows: TGTGCCAGCACTACCATTTTATATGGCTACACCTTC.

In DNA, the CDR3 is TGTGCCAGCATCATAAAGTCTAGCGCAGATACGCAGTATTTT. It is translated as CASIIKSSADTQYF. This chain uses TRBV7-9 with TRBJ2-3; tentatively, D is TRBD2 (6 bases). Germline V gene data show CDR1 as SEHNR and CDR2 as FQNEAQ (reference sequence). V lost 7 bases to trimming and J lost 4 bases, with 15 bases between them. This CDR3 contains 14 residues.

The chain carries TRBV28 and TRBJ1-2; D perhaps matches TRBD1 (6 bases). Germline-derived CDR1 and CDR2 are MDHEN and SYDVKM. V dropped 10 bases and J dropped 10 bases, with 16 bases sitting between them. The length of the CDR3 is 11 residues. The CDR3 sequence: CATLLRDNYTF. In DNA, the CDR3 is TGTGCCACCTTACTTCGGGACAACTACACCTTC.

This clonotype was seen only a few times. This chain joins TRBV7-9 and TRBJ2-3; D is ambiguous. Germline V gene lookup returns CDR1 SEHNR and CDR2 FQNEAQ (reference sequence). Trimming stripped 3 bases from V and 2 bases from J, with 3 bases between. This CDR3 is 12 amino acids long. The CDR3 DNA sequence: TGTGCCAGCAGCTTCAACACAGATACGCAGTATTTT. It specifies CASSFNTDTQYF.

J is TRBJ1-4 and V is TRBV27; a possible D gene is TRBD1 (5 bases). The CDR3 is 14 amino acids. V gave up 6 bases and J gave up 4 bases, with 12 bases separating them. From germline, CDR1 is MNHEY and CDR2 SMNVEV (reference sequence). CDR3 in amino acids: CASSYGGFNEKLFF. The CDR3 DNA reads as TGTGCCAGCAGCTACGGGGGATTTAATGAAAAACTGTTTTTT. The variable domain in full, with the rest retrieved from reference TRBV27 and TRBJ1-4, is EAQVTQNPRYLITVTGKKLTVTCSQNMNHEYMSWYRQDPGLGLRQIYYSMNVEVTDKGDVPEGYKVSRKEKRNFPLILESPSPNQTSLYFCASSYGGFNEKLFFGSGTQLSVL.

This clonotype has more than one count but fewer than ten. The chain has TRBV6-2 or TRBV6-3 and TRBJ2-2; 7 bases map to TRBD2. Germline V CDR1 and CDR2: MNHEY, SVGEGT. Trimming at V came to 2 bases and at J to 7 bases, leaving 13 bases not matched to a gene. The CDR3 spans 17 residues. The CDR3 coding sequence is TGTGCCAGCAGTTACACCGAAGCGGGAAGAATGGGCGGGGAGCTGTTTTTT. It yields the protein CASSYTEAGRMGGELFF.

The chain uses TRBV6-2 or TRBV6-3 and TRBJ1-2; the D gene is possibly TRBD1 (5 bases). This CDR3 comprises 13 residues. Germline V lookup: CDR1 MNHEY, CDR2 SVGEGT. Trimming stripped 3 bases from V and 4 bases from J, with 9 bases between. For the CDR3, the DNA is TGTGCCAGCAGTTATGGGGGAGTCTATGGCTACACCTTC. Its protein product is CASSYGGVYGYTF.

This clonotype was seen a handful of times. The chain recombines TRBV19 with TRBJ2-3; 8 nucleotides line up with TRBD2. Germline V gene lookup returns CDR1 LNHDA and CDR2 SQIVND (reference sequence). The V and J ends lost 5 bases and 5 bases, in that order; junction bases with no gene match: 9. This CDR3 region has 15 residues. As DNA, the CDR3 is TGTGCCAGTAGTCCGGCGGGAGGAGTCAGAGATACGCAGTATTTT. It yields the protein CASSPAGGVRDTQYF.